The 29 T cell receptor beta chains below were found in one sample sequenced in a study of CD8+CD57+ T cells in acquired aplastic anemia. The use of genomic DNA as template underpinned the TCR beta VDJ and CDR3 profiling. MiXCR was run by TCRdb on the reads, yielding one entry per CDR3 protein. The sample lists around 170,000 distinct CDR3 sequences; nearly 50% were seen once. Patients chosen for sequencing had shown CD8+CD57+ cell expansion by flow cytometry. The sample consisted of sorted CD4+, CD8+, or CD8+CD57+ T cells (not recorded which) from PBMCs. All receptors derive from a human donor with aplastic anemia.

With respect to this clonotype: This may arise from a read error, as a much more abundant clone is one base away. The V and J genes are TRBV6-1 and TRBJ1-2, with D maybe TRBD1 (5 bases). This CDR3 contains 13 residues. Trimming pared 1 base from V and 9 bases from J, leaving 12 bases between. CDR1 is MNHNS and CDR2 is SASEGT in the germline V gene. CDR3 nucleotides: TGTGCCAGCAGTGAAGGGACGAAGGGGAGCTACACCTTC. Translating it yields CASSEGTKGSYTF.

Concerning this clonotype itself: Being one base from a much bigger clone, this may be a read error. The gene calls are TRBV24-1 and TRBJ1-1; possible D gene TRBD1, 6 bases. V was shortened by 6 bases and J by 8 bases, with 18 bases between the two germline ends. The CDR3 is 14 amino acids. Germline V gene sequence: CDR1 KGHDR, CDR2 SFDVKD. Here the CDR3 DNA reads TGTGCCACCAGTTACTCGAGGGTAGGGGGAGAAGCTTTCTTT. Protein: CATSYSRVGGEAFF.

This clonotype was recorded many times. The chain combines TRBV6-6 with TRBJ1-3; D remains unclear. This CDR3 has 13 residues. Germline V gene data show CDR1 as MNHNY and CDR2 as SVGAGI (reference sequence). Trimming took off 6 bases at V and 0 bases at J, with 6 bases between the two ends. As DNA, the CDR3 is TGTGCCAGCAGAACCAGCTCTGGAAACACCATATATTTT. The encoded protein is CASRTSSGNTIYF.

This clonotype was counted a few times. This chain connects TRBV6-5 to TRBJ2-4; no clear D. CDR1 MNHEY and CDR2 SVGAGI come from the germline V gene. This CDR3 has 16 amino acids. The germline V and J ends were trimmed by 2 bases and 1 base, with 12 bases remaining between them. As DNA, the CDR3 is TGTGCCAGCAGTTACAGTTGGAGTAGTGCCAAAAACATTCAGTACTTC. As protein: CASSYSWSSAKNIQYF.

This clonotype appeared a few times. The CDR3 DNA sequence: TGTGCCACCAGCACCAGGACAGGGGCGGGTGAGCAGTTCTTC. This codes for CATSTRTGAGEQFF. V gene TRBV15 combines with J gene TRBJ2-1, with TRBD1 matching 9 bases. This CDR3 has 14 amino acids. With 4 bases clipped from V and 9 bases from J, the junction kept 7 bases outside the gene matches. The V gene's germline CDR1 is LNHNV and CDR2 YYDKDF (reference sequence).

The genes are TRBV29-1 and TRBJ2-5, with 9 bases fitting TRBD1. The CDR3 extends over 12 amino acids. V gave up 7 bases and J gave up 2 bases; unmatched junction bases: 2. The germline gives CDR1 SQVTM, CDR2 ANQGSEA. This CDR3 reads CSAGTGQETQYF. DNA for the CDR3: TGCAGCGCCGGGACAGGGCAAGAGACCCAGTACTTC.

This clonotype has at least ten counts. V and J are TRBV5-8 and TRBJ2-7; a weak D match, TRBD2 (5 bases). Germline values: CDR1 SGHTS, CDR2 YDEGEE. Trimming removed 4 bases at V and 8 bases at J, with 19 bases between. The CDR3 contains 14 residues. This chain's CDR3 is CASSPTKYSGKQYF. The CDR3 DNA follows: TGTGCCAGCAGCCCAACGAAGTATTCGGGAAAGCAGTACTTC.

This clonotype was observed many times. The J gene is TRBJ1-2, the V gene TRBV20-1; D gene uncertain. With 4 bases removed from V and 2 bases from J, the gap between germline ends came to 17 bases. Germline values: CDR1 DFQATT, CDR2 SNEGSKA (reference sequence). The CDR3 runs 15 residues. CDR3 amino acids: CSATDYQRVNYGYTF. The CDR3 bases are TGCAGTGCTACCGATTATCAGAGGGTGAACTATGGCTACACCTTC.

Only one count was recorded for this clonotype. The chain links TRBV29-1 to TRBJ1-1; a possible D gene is TRBD1 (5 bases). CDR3 length equals 14 residues. Deletions cut 6 bases from V and 0 bases from J, with 14 bases between. The germline CDR1 and CDR2 sequences are SQVTM and ANQGSEA. DNA of the CDR3: TGCAGCGTCGTTGACGGGGCTCTGAACACTGAAGCTTTCTTT. Translation gives CSVVDGALNTEAFF.

This clonotype has just a few counts. CDR3 loop: CSVKDRVYGQPQHF. The CDR3 bases are TGCAGTGTTAAGGACAGGGTTTATGGTCAGCCCCAGCATTTT. The chain carries TRBV20-1 and TRBJ1-5, with 8 positions matching TRBD1. The CDR3 consists of 14 residues. The germline V gene has CDR1 DFQATT and CDR2 SNEGSKA (reference sequence). Unmatched junction bases numbered 11, after V lost 7 bases and J lost 6 bases.

This chain connects TRBV6-5 to TRBJ1-1, with 7 bases that match TRBD1. CDR3 length equals 17 residues. The germline V gene encodes CDR1 MNHEY and CDR2 SVGAGI. Trimming removed 0 bases from V and 1 base from J; junction bases left unmatched: 8. The CDR3 nucleotides are TGTGCCAGCAGTTACTCAGGGGGCGCAGGGCAGAACACTGAAGCTTTCTTT. It translates to CASSYSGGAGQNTEAFF.

Ten or more counts support this clonotype. The CDR3 is CASSYRDRGYEQYF. DNA for the CDR3: TGTGCCAGCAGTTACCGGGACAGGGGCTACGAGCAGTACTTC. This rearrangement joins TRBV25-1 to TRBJ2-7; TRBD1 matches 10 bases. V lost 5 bases and J lost 3; bases outside the gene matches: 4. Germline-derived CDR1 and CDR2 are MGHDK and SYGVNS. This CDR3 spans 14 amino acids.

This clonotype was seen more than once but under ten times. V is TRBV7-3 and J is TRBJ2-1; 7 bases line up with TRBD1. The CDR3 is 13 amino acids. Trimming removed 6 bases from V and 3 bases from J; junction bases left unmatched: 2. Germline assignment: CDR1 SGHTA and CDR2 FQGTGA. The CDR3 reads CASRGTDYNEQFF. In DNA, the CDR3 is TGTGCCAGCAGGGGGACAGACTACAATGAGCAGTTCTTC.

This chain links TRBV20-1 with TRBJ1-2; possibly TRBD1 for D (6 bases). CDR1 and CDR2 (germline): DFQATT, SNEGSKA (reference sequence). V was clipped by 4 bases and J by 6 bases, with 18 bases between them. There are 14 residues in the CDR3. The CDR3 nucleotides read TGCAGTGCTACCGACCCTAGGGGGGAGAATGGCTACACCTTC. Protein: CSATDPRGENGYTF.

The sample holds a few counts of this clonotype. This chain uses TRBV27 with TRBJ2-7; 11 bases fit TRBD2. The CDR3 runs 14 residues. J gave up 4 bases and V 6 bases, and 5 bases lay outside the gene matches. Germline CDR1 is MNHEY and CDR2 is SMNVEV (reference sequence). CDR3 nucleotide sequence: TGTGCCAGCAGCCCCGGGACTAGCGGATACGAGCAGTACTTC. It specifies CASSPGTSGYEQYF.

The V gene is TRBV20-1, the J gene TRBJ2-7; 13 positions match TRBD2. Germline CDR1 and CDR2: DFQATT and SNEGSKA (reference sequence). The CDR3 is 14 amino acids. Unmatched junction bases numbered 6, after V lost 3 bases and J lost 7 bases. The CDR3, as DNA: TGCAGTGCTAGGCCGGGACTAGCGGGGAGTGAGCAGTACTTC. Its translation: CSARPGLAGSEQYF.

The chain links TRBV9 to TRBJ2-3; D perhaps matches TRBD2 (6 bases). There are 16 residues in the CDR3. Trimming left V 4 bases short and J 1 base short, with 16 bases between. Germline CDR1 SGDLS, CDR2 YYNGEE. CDR3 residues: CASSTGQGLRTDTQYF. The CDR3 nucleotides read TGTGCCAGCAGCACGGGGCAGGGACTTCGCACAGATACGCAGTATTTT.

The V and J genes are TRBV12-3 or TRBV12-4 and TRBJ2-1; possibly TRBD1 for D (5 bases). The V end was cut by 4 bases, the J end by 5 bases, with 12 bases between. This CDR3 is 14 amino acids long. The CDR3 here is CASSSLDSNNEQFF. The CDR3, as DNA: TGTGCCAGCAGTTCGCTCGACAGTAACAATGAGCAGTTCTTC.

V gene TRBV7-9 combines with J gene TRBJ2-7, with 7 nucleotides matching TRBD1. J lost 7 bases, V lost 11 bases, and 14 bases had no gene match. CDR1 is SEHNR, CDR2 FQNEAQ, per germline (reference sequence). The CDR3 has 13 residues. This CDR3 is CAGGPRTGSEQYF. The CDR3 DNA reads TGTGCCGGGGGCCCGCGGACAGGATCGGAGCAGTACTTC.

The CDR3 loop reads CASRLDTGFGEKLFF. The DNA for the CDR3 is TGTGCCAGCAGGCTCGATACAGGGTTTGGGGAAAAACTGTTTTTT. The gene calls are TRBV6-1 and TRBJ1-4; possibly TRBD1 for D (6 bases). The V gene's germline CDR1 is MNHNS and CDR2 SASEGT. The CDR3 is made up of 15 amino acids. V was trimmed by 6 bases and J by 8 bases, leaving 19 bases between them.

This chain connects TRBV2 to TRBJ1-1, with no clear D. This CDR3 region has 12 residues. V gave up 4 bases and J gave up 1 base, with 4 bases separating them. Per germline, CDR1 SNHLY and CDR2 FYNNEI. The CDR3 loop is CASSAENTEAFF. The DNA for the CDR3 is TGTGCCAGCAGTGCGGAGAACACTGAAGCTTTCTTT.

This clonotype was seen more than once but under ten times. CDR3 nucleotide sequence: TGCGCCAGCAGCCGGGACAACTATAATTCACCCCTCCACTTT. The encoded protein is CASSRDNYNSPLHF. The chain recombines TRBV4-3 with TRBJ1-6, with D possibly matching TRBD1 (6 bases). CDR3 size: 14 residues. Per germline, CDR1 LGHNA and CDR2 YSLEER. V shed 4 bases and J shed 3 bases, with 7 bases lying between them.

This clonotype was counted many times. The V call is TRBV19, the J call TRBJ2-5; the D is unclear. The ends were cut back, 5 bases at V and 2 bases at J, with 6 bases in the middle. CDR1 LNHDA and CDR2 SQIVND come from the germline V gene (reference sequence). This CDR3 region has 12 residues. CDR3 sequence (DNA): TGTGCCAGTAGTCAGTTACAAGAGACCCAGTACTTC. Protein: CASSQLQETQYF.

To note about this clonotype: The CDR3 does not close with the conserved phenylalanine or tryptophan, likely indicating a read error. It is unclear where the CDR3 begins or ends on the DNA, so no DNA is shown, and the CDR3 is as TCRdb lists it. The chain carries TRBV12-3 or TRBV12-4 and TRBJ1-2. The CDR3 has 12 residues if both end residues are counted. The CDR3: CACSSANYGHTL.

This clonotype was found many times. The rearrangement uses TRBV5-8 and TRBJ2-7; D call uncertain. Germline lookup yields CDR1 SGHTS and CDR2 YDEGEE. The CDR3 length is 12 residues. Trimming left V 4 bases short and J 4 bases short, with 9 bases between. The CDR3, as DNA: TGTGCCAGCAGCCGGCCCCTTTACGAGCAGTACTTC. It encodes CASSRPLYEQYF.

The chain is built from TRBV10-2 and TRBJ2-7; 7 bases are a match to TRBD1. This CDR3 is built from 15 residues. Germline V gene data show CDR1 as WSHSY and CDR2 as SAAADI. The junction had 8 bases not matched to a gene; V was cut back by 3 bases and J by 3 bases. Written as DNA, the CDR3 is TGCGCCAGCAGTGATGTTTGGGACAGCAACTACGAGCAGTACTTC. The encoded protein is CASSDVWDSNYEQYF.

The J gene is TRBJ2-3, the V gene TRBV10-2; 10 bases fit TRBD2. The CDR3 is made up of 15 amino acids. The V gene's germline CDR1 is WSHSY and CDR2 SAAADI. The V segment lost 6 bases and the J segment 5 bases; nucleotides outside the gene matches: 8. This chain's CDR3 is CASSLIAGGGDTQYF. CDR3 in DNA: TGCGCCAGCAGCCTAATAGCGGGAGGTGGAGATACGCAGTATTTT.

This clonotype has at least ten counts. The chain has TRBV6-6 and TRBJ1-1; TRBD1 is a possible D gene (6 bases). This CDR3 is 15 amino acids long. V lost 4 bases to trimming and J lost 1 base, with 13 bases between them. CDR1 is MNHNY and CDR2 is SVGAGI in the germline V gene (reference sequence). In DNA, the CDR3 is TGTGCCAGCAGTTCCCACAGGGTGACGAACACTGAAGCTTTCTTT. It yields the protein CASSSHRVTNTEAFF.

The J gene is TRBJ2-1, the V gene TRBV10-3, with 8 bases fitting TRBD2. The CDR3 contains 16 residues. V gave up 4 bases and J gave up 6 bases; unmatched junction bases: 11. The germline V gene encodes CDR1 ENHRY and CDR2 SYGVKD. The CDR3 protein is CAISVALAGPSNEQFF. The CDR3 DNA follows: TGTGCCATCAGTGTCGCTCTAGCGGGCCCCTCCAATGAGCAGTTCTTC.